This record covers a single TCR beta chain. Assay used: immunoSEQ multiplex PCR; TCRdb lists only in-frame clones, some missing. This sample has under 300,000 clones; about 91% occur once, and the top ten carry more than 1%. This sample was included in a study of blood T cell repertoires in COVID-19. The CDR3 contains 15 residues. Germline values: CDR1 MNHEY, CDR2 SMNVEV (reference sequence). V shed 9 bases, J shed 5 bases, and the junction held 14 bases outside the gene matches. The sequencing sample was made of PBMCs or T cells enriched from blood (not recorded which). This chain links TRBV27 with TRBJ1-2, with 8 bases aligning to TRBD1. The clonotype was recovered from a human donor in a cohort exposed to, infected with or recovered from COVID-19 (not recorded which). The donor label of this sample is uncertain. The DNA of the CDR3 is TGTGCCAGTCGGACAGGGTACAGGTTACCGTATGGCTACACCTTC. Translated: CASRTGYRLPYGYTF.